This section outlines one TCR beta chain sequence together with its context. What it binds is not known. Measured with immunoSEQ multiplex PCR; TCRdb has only the in-frame clones, and not every one. The data show 89,000 or so clones, around 90% seen once. The record originates from a study of OX40 agonist ivuxolimab in advanced cancers. Study conclusions and caveats: Certain nonresponders additionally had low normalized T-cell clonal expansion. Those patients achieving a partial response at 0.1-3.0 mg/kg showed among the lowest clonal expansion.

The CDR3 extends over 12 amino acids. Per the germline V gene, CDR1 is SGHRS and CDR2 is YFSETQ. The V end lost 4 bases, the J end lost 7 bases, and 9 bases lay between the germline ends. Sample: CD4+ or CD8+ T cells sorted from blood, taken in a trial of the OX40 agonist ivuxolimab. This clonotype was sampled from an adult with an advanced solid tumor such as melanoma, head and neck, liver or kidney cancer. This chain uses TRBV5-1 with TRBJ2-1; possible D gene TRBD2, 5 bases. CDR3 coding DNA: TGCGCCAGCAGCGGGAGTGGTAATGAGCAGTTCTTC. Translation: CASSGSGNEQFF.